This passage covers 17 T cell receptor beta chains from one sample sequenced in a study of spatial heterogeneity in lung cancer. In TCRdb, the 5' RACE reads were re-called with MiXCR into one record per CDR3 protein. This sample yields about 11,000 distinct CDR3 sequences, of which about 3.7% are seen a single time; approximately 8% belongs to the top ten. Time point reported: sample taken at primary tumor resection. Whole RNA, which was extracted from tumor, nontumor lung tissue or frozen PBMC, was sequenced without any cell sorting. The sample consisted of normal lung tissue next to the tumor, taken at surgery. The receptor source for this set is a male donor with early-stage non-small cell lung cancer.

Only a few counts were recorded for this clonotype. An end of the junction differs from the germline gene, which may be a read error. The chain recombines TRBV7-7 with TRBJ2-2; D remains ambiguous. Germline values: CDR1 SSHAT, CDR2 FNYEAQ (reference sequence). The CDR3 has 17 residues. The CDR3 region is CASSLFFPGTNTGELFF. The CDR3 DNA reads as TGTGCTAGCAGCTTATTTTTCCCAGGCACTAACACCGGGGAGCTGTTTTTT.

In its sample, this clonotype was seen a few times. This chain joins TRBV6-5 and TRBJ2-1; either TRBD1 or TRBD2 may fit D (5 bases each). Trimming removed 5 bases at V and 9 bases at J, with 14 bases between. The CDR3 runs to 13 residues. Germline CDR1 reads MNHEY; CDR2 reads SVGAGI. The CDR3 sequence is CASSPGAGSEQFF. The CDR3 DNA reads TGTGCCAGCAGTCCCGGGGCGGGCAGTGAGCAGTTCTTC.

The sample holds many counts of this clonotype. The genes are TRBV28 and TRBJ2-3, with TRBD2 identical over 10 bases. V lost 6 bases and J lost 1; bases outside the gene matches: 13. The CDR3 runs 18 residues. Germline V lookup: CDR1 MDHEN, CDR2 SYDVKM. The CDR3 bases are TGTGCCAGCAGAGCTCCGGGACTAGCGACGGTGGGCACAGATACGCAGTATTTT. Translated, it gives CASRAPGLATVGTDTQYF.

This clonotype appeared many times. The chain couples TRBV11-3 to TRBJ1-3, with D uncertain. This CDR3 contains 13 residues. With 4 bases removed from V and 2 bases from J, the gap between germline ends came to 6 bases. Germline CDR1 is SGHNT and CDR2 is YENEEA. This chain's CDR3 is CASSSPPGNTIYF. Written as DNA, the CDR3 is TGTGCCAGCAGCTCCCCCCCTGGAAACACCATATATTTT.

This clonotype was seen repeatedly, ten times or more. V usage is TRBV4-1 and J usage is TRBJ1-2, with 7 bases fitting TRBD1. Germline lookup yields CDR1 MGHRA and CDR2 YSYEKL. The CDR3 is made up of 14 amino acids. The junction had 10 bases not matched to a gene; V was cut back by 4 bases and J by 8 bases. Here the CDR3 reads CASSLVDREWGYTF. CDR3 DNA: TGCGCCAGCAGCCTAGTAGACAGGGAATGGGGCTACACCTTC.

This clonotype was picked up many times. V usage is TRBV10-1 and J usage is TRBJ2-2; a weak D match, TRBD2 (6 bases). Trimming took off 5 bases at V and 1 base at J, with 20 bases between the two ends. CDR3 length equals 18 residues. CDR1 and CDR2 (germline): WNHNN, SYGVQD (reference sequence). This CDR3 is CASSNTGSGFVNTGELFF. The CDR3, as DNA: TGCGCCAGCAGTAATACGGGTAGCGGATTCGTGAACACCGGGGAGCTGTTTTTT.

This clonotype came up many times. The chain is built from TRBV14 and TRBJ2-7; D gene uncertain. Germline CDR1 SGHDN, CDR2 FVKESK. Trimming stripped 2 bases from V and 5 bases from J, with 10 bases between. CDR3 length equals 13 residues. CDR3 DNA: TGTGCCAGCAGCCAAATTAGACACGACGAGCAGTACTTC. Protein sequence: CASSQIRHDEQYF.

This clonotype was seen a handful of times. This sequence joins TRBV20-1 and TRBJ2-7; D assignment may be TRBD1 or TRBD2 (5 bases each). Germline V lookup: CDR1 DFQATT, CDR2 SNEGSKA (reference sequence). V was cut by 5 bases and J by 0 bases, with 14 bases left in between. This CDR3 is built from 14 residues. This CDR3 reads CSAVGPKISYEQYF. The CDR3 DNA reads TGCAGTGCTGTGGGACCCAAAATCTCCTACGAGCAGTACTTC.

This clonotype was counted at least ten times. The gene calls are TRBV12-3 or TRBV12-4 and TRBJ2-3; TRBD2 agrees at 10 bases. Unmatched junction bases numbered 15, after V lost 6 bases and J lost 6 bases. The CDR3 runs 17 residues. Here the CDR3 reads CASRLEGASGSRDTQYF. CDR3 nucleotides: TGTGCCAGCAGGCTGGAAGGGGCTAGCGGGAGTCGTGATACGCAGTATTTT.

This clonotype was observed at least ten times. The chain links TRBV20-1 to TRBJ1-5; tentatively, D is TRBD1 (5 bases). CDR1 and CDR2 from the germline V gene are DFQATT and SNEGSKA (reference sequence). The CDR3 extends over 12 amino acids. Between the trimmed V and J ends, which lost 4 bases and 3 bases, there was a span of 7 bases. The CDR3 nucleotides read TGCAGTGCTATGACAGACAATCAGCCCCAGCATTTT. Its protein product is CSAMTDNQPQHF.

Ten or more counts support this clonotype. The chain recombines TRBV20-1 with TRBJ2-3; D could derive from TRBD1 or TRBD2 (5 bases each). CDR1 DFQATT and CDR2 SNEGSKA come from the germline V gene (reference sequence). The V gene lost 0 bases and the J gene lost 3 bases, with 13 bases spanning the gap. The CDR3 has 15 amino acids. CDR3: CSARDGDVGTDTQYF. The DNA of the CDR3 is TGCAGTGCTAGAGATGGGGACGTTGGGACAGATACGCAGTATTTT.

Of note for this clonotype: This may come from a read error, since a much larger clone is one base off. The chain couples TRBV27 to TRBJ2-1; TRBD2 matches at 10 bases. The closer fit of TRBJ2-7 to the DNA end suggests the J call may be wrong. Germline-derived CDR1 and CDR2 are MNHEY and SMNVEV (reference sequence). The CDR3 covers 15 residues. CDR3 nucleotides: TGTGCCAGCACCATGACTAGCGGGTTGAAGAATGAGCAGTACTTC. This gives the protein CASTMTSGLKNEQYF.

This clonotype was picked up many times. The chain joins TRBV5-1 to TRBJ2-7; tentatively, D is TRBD1 or TRBD2 (5 bases each). This CDR3 region has 14 residues. Trimming left V 4 bases short and J 3 bases short, with 14 bases between. Germline V gene data show CDR1 as SGHRS and CDR2 as YFSETQ. In nucleotides, the CDR3 is TGCGCCAGCAGCCCAGACGGGGCAATCTACGAGCAGTACTTC. Protein product: CASSPDGAIYEQYF.

This clonotype was detected ten times or more. CDR3 bases: TGTGCCAGTCGGACTAGCGGACTGTACAATGAGCAGTTCTTC. Translating gives CASRTSGLYNEQFF. This rearrangement joins TRBV19 to TRBJ2-1, with 10 bases identical to TRBD2. The J segment lost 4 bases and the V segment lost 8 bases, leaving 5 bases of the junction unmatched. This CDR3 is 14 amino acids long. The germline V gene encodes CDR1 LNHDA and CDR2 SQIVND (reference sequence). Full variable domain (missing parts from reference TRBV19 and TRBJ2-1): DGGITQSPKYLFRKEGQNVTLSCEQNLNHDAMYWYRQDPGQGLRLIYYSQIVNDFQKGDIAEGYSVSREKKESFPLTVTSAQKNPTAFYLCASRTSGLYNEQFFGPGTRLTVL.

This clonotype was counted at least ten times. This chain joins TRBV5-1 and TRBJ1-2; D gene ambiguous. Germline V gives CDR1 SGHRS, CDR2 YFSETQ. The CDR3 extends over 14 amino acids. V shed 1 base and J shed 5 bases, with 12 bases lying between them. This CDR3 reads CASSLIVRDYGYTF. CDR3 nucleotides: TGCGCCAGCAGCTTGATAGTGCGCGATTATGGCTACACCTTC. The full variable domain, its missing parts supplied by reference TRBV5-1 and TRBJ1-2, is KAGVTQTPRYLIKTRGQQVTLSCSPISGHRSVSWYQQTPGQGLQFLFEYFSETQRNKGNFPGRFSGRQFSNSRSEMNVSTLELGDSALYLCASSLIVRDYGYTFGSGTRLTVV.

The sample holds many counts of this clonotype. The chain joins TRBV7-9 to TRBJ2-7; D uncertain. Trimming removed 5 bases from V and 0 bases from J, with 5 bases in between. In germline, CDR1 is SEHNR, CDR2 FQNEAQ (reference sequence). This CDR3 comprises 12 residues. DNA of the CDR3: TGTGCCAGCAGCCTGAACTCCTACGAGCAGTACTTC. It yields the protein CASSLNSYEQYF.

The sample holds many counts of this clonotype. The chain couples TRBV7-2 to TRBJ1-5; D perhaps matches TRBD1 (5 bases). V was shortened by 4 bases and J by 7 bases, with 20 bases between the two germline ends. The CDR3 has 16 residues. Germline V gene data show CDR1 as SGHTA and CDR2 as FQGNSA. Here the CDR3 reads CASSWWGRGEGQPQHF. The CDR3 DNA reads as TGTGCCAGCAGCTGGTGGGGGAGGGGCGAAGGACAGCCCCAGCATTTT.